This is a list of T cell receptor beta chains from one sample in a study of T cell responses to AZD1222 COVID-19 vaccine. Some clones are missing from TCRdb's copy, which holds only in-frame ones; the method was immunoSEQ multiplex PCR. The sample includes under 200,000 clones, 85% to 95% of them seen just once. This material consisted of peripheral blood, taken on day 0 of AZD1222 vaccination. Receptors originate from an adult in good health. CDR3s include the opening cysteine and the closing phenylalanine or tryptophan. The order of the fields is J gene, D gene, CDR3 length, V gene, clone size, CDR3 protein, CDR3 DNA. A D gene is named only where the DNA matches it firmly. Not every row has a clone size; where given, it reads once, few, many or a size class.

TRBJ2-1,TRBD1,16,TRBV18,NA,CASSPTRDSSYNEQFF,TGTGCCAGCTCACCGACCCGGGACAGCTCCTACAATGAGCAGTTCTTC
TRBJ1-1,TRBD1,14,TRBV5-4,once,CASSGGQANTEAFF,TGTGCCAGCAGCGGGGGACAGGCGAACACTGAAGCTTTCTTT
TRBJ2-1,NA,16,TRBV19,NA,CASSTPPSSAYNEQFF,TGTGCCAGTAGTACCCCACCTAGCTCAGCCTACAATGAGCAGTTCTTC
TRBJ1-2,NA,13,TRBV2,NA,CARGETGGYGYTF,TGTGCCAGGGGCGAGACAGGAGGCTATGGCTACACCTTC
TRBJ1-5,TRBD1,11,TRBV12-3/TRBV12-4,NA,CASTAGQGQHF,TGTGCCAGCACCGCTGGACAGGGCCAGCATTTT
TRBJ1-3,TRBD1,17,TRBV10-1,NA,CASSESKDRDSENTIYF,TGCGCCAGCAGTGAGTCTAAGGACAGGGACTCGGAAAACACCATATATTTT
TRBJ2-2,TRBD1,15,TRBV6-5,NA,CASKGSQGANGELFF,TGTGCCAGCAAAGGGAGCCAGGGGGCAAACGGGGAGCTGTTTTTT
TRBJ1-1,NA,10,TRBV20-1,NA,CSTFGAEAFF,TGCAGTACCTTTGGGGCTGAAGCTTTCTTT
TRBJ1-2,NA,13,TRBV3-1/TRBV3-2,NA,CASSQDKNGGYTF,TGTGCCAGCAGCCAAGACAAGAATGGGGGCTACACCTTC
TRBJ1-2,NA,14,TRBV11-2,NA,CASSLGLRGYGYTF,TGTGCCAGCAGCTTAGGGCTTAGGGGCTATGGCTACACCTTC
TRBJ1-2,NA,14,TRBV6-6,NA,CASTEQERVDGYTF,TGTGCCAGCACCGAACAGGAGAGGGTAGATGGCTACACCTTC
TRBJ2-5,NA,15,TRBV7-9,NA,CASSLMGRNQETQYF,TGTGCCAGCAGCTTAATGGGCAGAAACCAAGAGACCCAGTACTTC
TRBJ2-1,TRBD2,17,TRBV11-2,NA,CASSRMGLAGLWDEQFF,TGTGCCAGCAGTCGCATGGGACTAGCGGGCTTATGGGATGAGCAGTTCTTC
TRBJ1-6,NA,15,TRBV5-6,NA,CASSLRRTVYSPLHF,TGTGCCAGCAGCCTCCGTCGGACAGTCTATTCACCCCTCCACTTT
TRBJ1-2,NA,13,TRBV27,NA,CASSFAGSDGYTF,TGTGCCAGCAGTTTCGCGGGGTCGGATGGCTACACCTTC
TRBJ1-2,NA,12,TRBV4-1,NA,CASSHSGVGYTF,TGCGCCAGCAGCCATTCAGGGGTCGGCTACACCTTC